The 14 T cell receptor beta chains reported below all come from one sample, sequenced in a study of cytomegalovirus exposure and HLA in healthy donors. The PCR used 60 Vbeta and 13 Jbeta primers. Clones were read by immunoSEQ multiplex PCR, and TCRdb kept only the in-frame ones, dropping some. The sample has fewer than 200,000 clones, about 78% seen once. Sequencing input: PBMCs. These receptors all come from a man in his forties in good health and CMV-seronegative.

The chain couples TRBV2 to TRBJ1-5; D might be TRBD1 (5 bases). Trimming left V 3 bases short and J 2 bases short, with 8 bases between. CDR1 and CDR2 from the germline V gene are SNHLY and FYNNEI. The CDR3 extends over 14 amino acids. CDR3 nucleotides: TGTGCCAGCAGTGACAGGGCTGGCAATCAGCCCCAGCATTTT. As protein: CASSDRAGNQPQHF.

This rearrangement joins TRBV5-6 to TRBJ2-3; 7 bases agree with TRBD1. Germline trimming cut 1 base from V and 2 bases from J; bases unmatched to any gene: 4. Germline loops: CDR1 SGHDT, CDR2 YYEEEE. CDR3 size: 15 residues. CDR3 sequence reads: CASSLRQGVTDTQYF. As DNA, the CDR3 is TGTGCCAGCAGCTTGCGACAGGGCGTCACAGATACGCAGTATTTT.

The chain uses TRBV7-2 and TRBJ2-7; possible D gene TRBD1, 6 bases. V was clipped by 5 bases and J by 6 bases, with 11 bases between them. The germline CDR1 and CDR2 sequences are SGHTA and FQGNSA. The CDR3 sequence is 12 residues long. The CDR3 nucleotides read TGTGCCAGCAGCCACGGGACATTCGAGCAGTACTTC. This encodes CASSHGTFEQYF.

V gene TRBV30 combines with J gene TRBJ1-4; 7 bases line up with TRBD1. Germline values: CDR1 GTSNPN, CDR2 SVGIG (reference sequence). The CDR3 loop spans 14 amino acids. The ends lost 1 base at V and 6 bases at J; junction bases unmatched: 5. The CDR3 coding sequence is TGTGCCTGGAGTGCAGGGGGAAAGGATGAAAAACTGTTTTTT. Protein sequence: CAWSAGGKDEKLFF.

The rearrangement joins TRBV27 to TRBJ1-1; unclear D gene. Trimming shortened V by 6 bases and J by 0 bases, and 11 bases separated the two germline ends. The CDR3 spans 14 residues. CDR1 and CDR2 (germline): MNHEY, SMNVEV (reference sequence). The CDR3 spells CASSGEEMNTEAFF. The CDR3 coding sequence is TGTGCCAGCAGCGGAGAGGAGATGAACACTGAAGCTTTCTTT.

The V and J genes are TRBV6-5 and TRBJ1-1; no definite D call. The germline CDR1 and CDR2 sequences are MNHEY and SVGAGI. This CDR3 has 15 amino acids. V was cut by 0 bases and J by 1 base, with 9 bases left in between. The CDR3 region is CASSYSEGQNTEAFF. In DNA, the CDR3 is TGTGCCAGCAGTTACTCGGAGGGCCAGAACACTGAAGCTTTCTTT.

CDR3 loop: CSVVRTQGAEAFF. The CDR3 nucleotides read TGCAGCGTTGTCCGGACCCAGGGGGCTGAAGCTTTCTTT. J is TRBJ1-1 and V is TRBV29-1; TRBD1 matches at 7 bases. The V segment lost 4 bases and the J segment 6 bases; nucleotides outside the gene matches: 8. This CDR3 spans 13 amino acids. Germline-derived CDR1 and CDR2 are SQVTM and ANQGSEA.

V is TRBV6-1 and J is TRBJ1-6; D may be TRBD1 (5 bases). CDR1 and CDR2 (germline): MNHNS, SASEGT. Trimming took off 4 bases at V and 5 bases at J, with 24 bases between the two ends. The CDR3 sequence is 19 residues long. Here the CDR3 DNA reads TGTGCCAGCAGTGGCGGGGGGAAAGTTACCACTCGAAATAATTCACCCCTCCACTTT. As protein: CASSGGGKVTTRNNSPLHF.

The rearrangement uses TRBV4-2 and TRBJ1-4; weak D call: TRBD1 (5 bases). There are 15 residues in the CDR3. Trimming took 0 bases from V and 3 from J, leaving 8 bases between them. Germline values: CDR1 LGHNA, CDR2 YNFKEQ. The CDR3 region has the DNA TGTGCCAGCAGCCAAGACGGGGGTCCTAATGAAAAACTGTTTTTT. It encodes CASSQDGGPNEKLFF.

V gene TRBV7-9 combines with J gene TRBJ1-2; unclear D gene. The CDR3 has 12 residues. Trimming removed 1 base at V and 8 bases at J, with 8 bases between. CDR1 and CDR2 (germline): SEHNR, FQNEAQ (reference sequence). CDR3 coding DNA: TGTGCCAGCAGCTTAGTCGGGTCGGGCTACACCTTC. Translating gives CASSLVGSGYTF.

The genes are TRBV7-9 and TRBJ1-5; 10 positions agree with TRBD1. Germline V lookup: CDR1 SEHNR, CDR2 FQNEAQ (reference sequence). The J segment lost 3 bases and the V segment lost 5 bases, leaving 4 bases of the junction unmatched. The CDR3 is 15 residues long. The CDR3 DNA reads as TGTGCCAGCAGCCTTGGGACAGGGGTCAATCAGCCCCAGCATTTT. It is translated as CASSLGTGVNQPQHF.

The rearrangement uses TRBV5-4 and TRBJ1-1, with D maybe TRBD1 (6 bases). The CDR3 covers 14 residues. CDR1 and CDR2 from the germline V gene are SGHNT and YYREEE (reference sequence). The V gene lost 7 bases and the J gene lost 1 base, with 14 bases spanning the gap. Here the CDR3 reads CASGLRGQNTEAFF. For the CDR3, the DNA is TGTGCCAGCGGACTCCGGGGACAGAACACTGAAGCTTTCTTT.

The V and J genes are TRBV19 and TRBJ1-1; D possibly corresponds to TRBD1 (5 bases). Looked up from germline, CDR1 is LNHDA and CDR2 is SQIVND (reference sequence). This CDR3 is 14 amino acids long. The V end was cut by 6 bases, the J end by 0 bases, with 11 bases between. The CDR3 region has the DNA TGTGCCAGTAGCCTCGGGGGTCTGAACACTGAAGCTTTCTTT. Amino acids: CASSLGGLNTEAFF.

This CDR3 reads CASSQFLAGVEETQYF. The CDR3 bases are TGCGCCAGCAGCCAATTCCTAGCGGGAGTAGAAGAGACCCAGTACTTC. The chain links TRBV4-3 to TRBJ2-5; 10 bases are shared with TRBD2. Germline-derived CDR1 and CDR2 are LGHNA and YSLEER. The CDR3 has 16 residues. The J segment lost 3 bases and the V segment lost 2 bases, leaving 6 bases of the junction unmatched.